The 20 T cell receptor beta chains in this list originate from one sample, sequenced in a study of blood T cell repertoires in COVID-19. Using immunoSEQ multiplex PCR, the repertoire was profiled, and TCRdb retains in-frame clones only, with some absent. The data contain over 60,000 clones, over 60% of them singletons. The sequenced sample consisted of peripheral blood. Every receptor here comes from a man between 60 and 70 years old with COVID-19, enrolled during active disease.

This chain links TRBV21-1 with TRBJ2-7; the DNA was not used to check the table's D call, TRBD1. TRBV21-1 constitutes a pseudogene. This CDR3 has 15 amino acids. In nucleotides, the CDR3 is TGTGCCAGCAGCCTCCCGGGACAGGGGACTGACGAGCAGTACTTC. It translates to CASSLPGQGTDEQYF.

This chain links TRBV5-5 with TRBJ2-5, with TRBD2 matching 9 bases. Germline values: CDR1 SGHKS, CDR2 YYEKEE (reference sequence). V trimming: 5 bases; J trimming: 7 bases; junction bases outside the gene matches: 12. There are 15 residues in the CDR3. The CDR3 region is CASSASGAQDRTQYF. The CDR3 DNA follows: TGTGCCAGCAGTGCTAGCGGGGCCCAAGATAGGACCCAGTACTTC.

There are a few counts of this clone. This chain links TRBV19 with TRBJ2-2; TRBD2 might be the D (5 bases). V was clipped by 10 bases and J by 2 bases, with 11 bases between them. Germline V gene lookup returns CDR1 LNHDA and CDR2 SQIVND (reference sequence). CDR3 length: 13 amino acids. The DNA of the CDR3 is TGTGCCACTCTCGGGATAAACACCGGGGAGCTGTTTTTT. Its protein product is CATLGINTGELFF.

The CDR3 loop reads CATSETDFGNQPQHF. The CDR3 coding sequence is TGTGCCACCAGTGAGACAGATTTCGGCAATCAGCCCCAGCATTTT. The chain joins TRBV24-1 to TRBJ1-5; maybe TRBD1 (5 bases). This CDR3 comprises 15 residues. The V end was cut by 4 bases, the J end by 2 bases, with 11 bases between. Germline lookup yields CDR1 KGHDR and CDR2 SFDVKD.

The V gene is TRBV6-5, the J gene TRBJ1-1, with D perhaps TRBD1 (6 bases). Trimming cost V 8 bases and J 4 bases, with 14 bases left between them. Per the germline V gene, CDR1 is MNHEY and CDR2 is SVGAGI. The CDR3 is 13 amino acids. CDR3 residues: CASSPGQFTEAFF. In DNA form, the CDR3 reads TGTGCCAGCTCTCCCGGACAGTTCACTGAAGCTTTCTTT.

The chain has TRBV12-2 and TRBJ2-1; the D call in the table, TRBD1, was not verified against the DNA. TRBV12-2 has pseudogene status. The CDR3 consists of 15 residues. The CDR3 protein is CASRLGAGDYNEQFF. CDR3 in DNA: TGTGCAAGTCGCTTAGGAGCAGGGGATTACAATGAGCAGTTCTTC.

This chain uses TRBV5-1 with TRBJ1-1, with D unresolved. Trimming pared 2 bases from V and 5 bases from J, leaving 10 bases between. This CDR3 is built from 13 residues. From germline, CDR1 is SGHRS and CDR2 YFSETQ. CDR3 DNA: TGCGCCAGCAGCTTAAAGTTCGAGACTGAAGCTTTCTTT. This encodes CASSLKFETEAFF.

This CDR3 reads CASSYSQGGGTEAFF. The CDR3 DNA reads as TGTGCCAGCAGTTACTCGCAGGGCGGTGGAACTGAAGCTTTCTTT. The chain combines TRBV6-5 with TRBJ1-1, with TRBD1 as a possible D gene (5 bases). The CDR3 consists of 15 residues. Per germline, CDR1 MNHEY and CDR2 SVGAGI. The V gene lost 0 bases and the J gene lost 5 bases, with 13 bases spanning the gap.

The chain is built from TRBV18 and TRBJ1-5, with D hard to call. This CDR3 is built from 15 residues. Trimming took 2 bases from V and 5 from J, leaving 13 bases between them. The V gene's germline CDR1 is KGHSH and CDR2 LQKENI. The CDR3, as DNA: TGTGCCAGCTCACCAGGGCATTTTAGTGATCAGCCCCAGCATTTT. Translating it yields CASSPGHFSDQPQHF.

This clone has just a few counts. The chain is built from TRBV12-3 or TRBV12-4 and TRBJ1-2; maybe TRBD1 (6 bases). V was cut by 11 bases and J by 4 bases, with 17 bases left in between. The CDR3 is 13 amino acids. The CDR3 DNA follows: TGTGCCGGGGCGGTACAGGACAGCTATGGCTACACCTTC. This codes for CAGAVQDSYGYTF.

The chain uses TRBV5-1 and TRBJ2-7, with no clear D. The CDR3 has 15 amino acids. Germline-derived CDR1 and CDR2 are SGHRS and YFSETQ. The V end was cut by 0 bases, the J end by 2 bases, with 12 bases between. The chain's CDR3 is CASSLAGSDTYEQYF. The CDR3 DNA follows: TGCGCCAGCAGCTTGGCCGGGTCCGATACCTACGAGCAGTACTTC.

This clone was seen a single time. The chain links TRBV28 to TRBJ1-6; 7 bases are a match to TRBD1. The junction had 7 bases not matched to a gene; V was cut back by 3 bases and J by 5 bases. CDR3 length equals 16 residues. CDR1 MDHEN and CDR2 SYDVKM come from the germline V gene. The CDR3 reads CASSFRGGADNSPLHF. The CDR3 nucleotides are TGTGCCAGCAGTTTCCGAGGGGGCGCGGATAATTCACCCCTCCACTTT.

The gene calls are TRBV5-1 and TRBJ2-2; 9 nucleotides agree with TRBD2. Germline trimming cut 0 bases from V and 3 bases from J; bases unmatched to any gene: 0. Germline V gene data show CDR1 as SGHRS and CDR2 as YFSETQ. CDR3 length equals 15 residues. The CDR3 DNA sequence: TGCGCCAGCAGCTTGGGGACTAGCGACACCGGGGAGCTGTTTTTT. It encodes CASSLGTSDTGELFF.

This clone was seen just once. This chain connects TRBV5-5 to TRBJ2-1, with D unclear. Trimming left V 0 bases short and J 0 bases short, with 7 bases between. The CDR3 is made up of 15 amino acids. Germline V lookup: CDR1 SGHKS, CDR2 YYEKEE (reference sequence). The CDR3 is CASSLDGSSYNEQFF. The CDR3 nucleotides read TGTGCCAGCAGCTTGGACGGTAGCTCCTACAATGAGCAGTTCTTC.

This clone appeared a few times. The chain employs TRBV5-1 and TRBJ2-1, with a tentative D call TRBD1 (6 bases). V was pared by 0 bases and J by 5 bases, with 12 bases between. Per germline, CDR1 SGHRS and CDR2 YFSETQ. The CDR3 consists of 15 residues. The CDR3: CASSLAGQTNNEQFF. The DNA of the CDR3 is TGCGCCAGCAGCTTGGCCGGACAGACTAACAATGAGCAGTTCTTC.

This clone has more than one count but fewer than ten. V usage is TRBV2 and J usage is TRBJ2-7, with D maybe TRBD1 (5 bases). The CDR3 is 13 residues long. From germline, CDR1 is SNHLY and CDR2 FYNNEI. Deletions cut 7 bases from V and 6 bases from J, with 16 bases between. The CDR3 coding sequence is TGTGCCAGCAAGAGAACAGGTTTGGGCGAGCAGTACTTC. Translated: CASKRTGLGEQYF. Supplemented by reference TRBV2 and TRBJ2-7, the full variable domain reads EPEVTQTPSHQVTQMGQEVILRCVPISNHLYFYWYRQILGQKVEFLVSFYNNEISEKSEIFDDQFSVERPDGSNFTLKIRSTKLEDSAMYFCASKRTGLGEQYFGPGTRLTVT.

The chain is built from TRBV14 and TRBJ2-3; D is possibly TRBD2 (5 bases). Trimming removed 4 bases from V and 4 bases from J, with 15 bases in between. Germline CDR1 and CDR2: SGHDN and FVKESK. The CDR3 is made up of 15 amino acids. The CDR3 nucleotides read TGTGCCAGCAGCCGACTGCTACGGAGGTCAGATACGCAGTATTTT. Amino acid sequence: CASSRLLRRSDTQYF.

The chain combines TRBV11-2 with TRBJ2-3; D perhaps matches TRBD2 (5 bases). The CDR3 spans 16 residues. The V end lost 5 bases, the J end lost 3 bases, and 18 bases lay between the germline ends. Germline V lookup: CDR1 SGHAT, CDR2 FQNNGV. The CDR3 DNA follows: TGTGCCAGCAGCCCCCCTAGGTCGACTATTACAGATACGCAGTATTTT. Its protein product is CASSPPRSTITDTQYF. Full variable domain (outside the CDR3, taken from reference TRBV11-2 and TRBJ2-3): EAGVAQSPRYKIIEKRQSVAFWCNPISGHATLYWYQQILGQGPKLLIQFQNNGVVDDSQLPKDRFSAERLKGVDSTLKIQPAKLEDSAVYLCASSPPRSTITDTQYFGPGTRLTVL.

The chain recombines TRBV12-3 or TRBV12-4 with TRBJ1-1; 7 nucleotides match TRBD1. After removal of 6 bases from V and 8 bases from J, the junction contained 3 bases not matched to a gene. The CDR3 loop spans 11 amino acids. The CDR3 nucleotides are TGTGCCAGCAGGACACAGGGGGAAGCTTTCTTT. Amino acid sequence: CASRTQGEAFF.

The gene calls are TRBV3-1 (or the pseudogene TRBV3-2) and TRBJ2-7, with TRBD2 as a possible D gene (6 bases). V lost 1 base and J lost 1, with 8 bases in between. The V gene's germline CDR1 is LGHDT and CDR2 YNNKEL (reference sequence). The CDR3 spans 14 residues. The CDR3 sequence is CASSQVTSSYEQYF. The CDR3 nucleotides are TGTGCCAGCAGCCAAGTGACTAGTTCCTACGAGCAGTACTTC.